These 25 T cell receptor beta chains came from one sample sequenced in a study of cytomegalovirus exposure and HLA in healthy donors. Researchers ran the PCR with 60 Vbeta and 13 Jbeta primers. The table came from immunoSEQ multiplex PCR; TCRdb's copy has only in-frame clones and leaves some out. There are approximately 300,000 clones in the sample; over 70% occur only once, and roughly 0.31% lies in the top ten. The sequencing input was PBMCs. These receptor sequences come from a girl aged 2-15 years in good health and CMV-seronegative.

This chain uses TRBV6-6 with TRBJ2-7; the D gene is possibly TRBD1 (7 bases). The CDR3 runs to 15 residues. Germline V gene data show CDR1 as MNHNY and CDR2 as SVGAGI (reference sequence). The V end lost 2 bases, the J end lost 1 base, and 12 bases lay between the germline ends. For the CDR3, the DNA is TGTGCCAGCAGTTACGAGGAGGGGGCGTCCTACGAGCAGTACTTC. Translated: CASSYEEGASYEQYF.

The chain couples TRBV28 to TRBJ2-7, with 10 bases lining up with TRBD2. CDR1 and CDR2 (germline): MDHEN, SYDVKM. With V trimmed by 4 bases and J by 2 bases, 17 bases remained unmatched. The CDR3 consists of 19 residues. DNA of the CDR3: TGTGCCAGCAGTTCCCTAGACCCTCATAGCGGGAGGCCCACCTACGAGCAGTACTTC. Its translation is CASSSLDPHSGRPTYEQYF.

The chain employs TRBV27 and TRBJ2-2; 9 bases match TRBD2. Germline CDR1 MNHEY, CDR2 SMNVEV (reference sequence). This CDR3 comprises 14 residues. V gave up 8 bases and J gave up 6 bases; unmatched junction bases: 7. This CDR3 reads CASASGRSAGELFF. DNA for the CDR3: TGTGCCAGCGCCAGCGGGAGGAGCGCCGGGGAGCTGTTTTTT.

The V call is TRBV28, the J call TRBJ2-7; the D is unclear. The CDR3 runs 13 residues. The germline V and J ends were trimmed by 3 bases and 1 base, with 7 bases remaining between them. Germline V gives CDR1 MDHEN, CDR2 SYDVKM. The CDR3 DNA is TGTGCCAGCAGTTTCGGTCGGTCCTACGAGCAGTACTTC. Translating it yields CASSFGRSYEQYF.

In this sample, this clone turned up a few times. V usage is TRBV28 and J usage is TRBJ1-4, with a possible D match to TRBD1 (6 bases). Germline lookup yields CDR1 MDHEN and CDR2 SYDVKM. There are 15 residues in the CDR3. Trimming left V 2 bases short and J 7 bases short, with 14 bases between. In DNA form, the CDR3 reads TGTGCCAGCAGTTTAAGGGCCAGGGGTGTTGAAAAACTGTTTTTT. Translated, it gives CASSLRARGVEKLFF.

The chain is built from TRBV5-1 and TRBJ2-7, with 10 positions matching TRBD1. The CDR3 runs 15 residues. Germline V gene lookup returns CDR1 SGHRS and CDR2 YFSETQ. V gave up 4 bases and J gave up 2 bases; unmatched junction bases: 6. The CDR3 DNA is TGCGCCAGCAGCCGGGGACAGGGGAGTACCTACGAGCAGTACTTC. It specifies CASSRGQGSTYEQYF.

This sequence joins TRBV9 and TRBJ2-7; 9 bases map to TRBD1. Germline V gene sequence: CDR1 SGDLS, CDR2 YYNGEE. J lost 6 bases, V lost 1 base, and 11 bases had no gene match. CDR3 length equals 16 residues. The CDR3 DNA reads as TGTGCCAGCAGCGTACGGGGGGACAGGGTTAATTCCGAGCAGTACTTC. This sequence encodes CASSVRGDRVNSEQYF. Drawing the rest from reference TRBV9 and TRBJ2-7, the complete variable domain is DSGVTQTPKHLITATGQRVTLRCSPRSGDLSVYWYQQSLDQGLQFLIQYYNGEERAKGNILERFSAQQFPDLHSELNLSSLELGDSALYFCASSVRGDRVNSEQYFGPGTRLTVT.

This clone was seen only a few times. The chain joins TRBV4-2 to TRBJ2-7; possible D gene TRBD1, 6 bases. There are 15 residues in the CDR3. Trimming removed 2 bases from V and 7 bases from J, with 18 bases in between. CDR1 is LGHNA, CDR2 YNFKEQ, per germline. CDR3 DNA: TGTGCCAGCAGCCAACTATTACAGGGTTTGGGAGAGCAGTACTTC. Protein product: CASSQLLQGLGEQYF.

The J gene is TRBJ2-7, the V gene TRBV9, with D uncertain. The CDR3 runs 13 residues. The germline gives CDR1 SGDLS, CDR2 YYNGEE. The V and J ends lost 0 bases and 3 bases respectively, with 7 bases between them. The CDR3 region is CASSVGAYYEQYF. CDR3 nucleotides: TGTGCCAGCAGCGTAGGGGCATACTACGAGCAGTACTTC.

The V call is TRBV6-5, the J call TRBJ1-1; a possible D gene is TRBD1 (5 bases). Germline CDR1 reads MNHEY; CDR2 reads SVGAGI. This CDR3 has 15 residues. The V end lost 0 bases, the J end lost 5 bases, and 13 bases lay between the germline ends. This CDR3 reads CASSYSNLGHTEAFF. DNA for the CDR3: TGTGCCAGCAGTTACTCGAATCTGGGGCATACTGAAGCTTTCTTT.

DNA of the CDR3: TGCGCCAGCAGCAGACAGGGAGCCTACAATGAGCAGTTCTTC. Amino acid sequence: CASSRQGAYNEQFF. The chain has TRBV5-1 and TRBJ2-1, with 7 bases that match TRBD1. CDR3 size: 14 residues. Germline V lookup: CDR1 SGHRS, CDR2 YFSETQ. Trimming cost V 4 bases and J 2 bases; bases outside gene matches: 3. The full variable domain, in which reference TRBV5-1 and TRBJ2-1 provide the parts outside the CDR3, is KAGVTQTPRYLIKTRGQQVTLSCSPISGHRSVSWYQQTPGQGLQFLFEYFSETQRNKGNFPGRFSGRQFSNSRSEMNVSTLELGDSALYLCASSRQGAYNEQFFGPGTRLTVL.

This clone has a handful of counts. The chain recombines TRBV29-1 with TRBJ1-5; possibly TRBD1 for D (6 bases). The CDR3 length is 15 residues. Per germline, CDR1 SQVTM and CDR2 ANQGSEA. V dropped 7 bases and J dropped 2 bases, with 18 bases sitting between them. This CDR3 is CSATRGGPGNQPQHF. The CDR3 DNA follows: TGCAGCGCCACAAGGGGGGGCCCTGGCAATCAGCCCCAGCATTTT.

The chain joins TRBV7-8 to TRBJ1-2, with D possibly TRBD1 on 6 matching bases. Trimming pared 1 base from V and 5 bases from J, leaving 14 bases between. This CDR3 has 15 residues. CDR1 and CDR2 from the germline V gene are SGHVS and FQNEAQ. CDR3 nucleotide sequence: TGTGCCAGCAGCTTAGATCACAGGGTCGGTTATGGCTACACCTTC. The encoded protein is CASSLDHRVGYGYTF.

V gene TRBV19 combines with J gene TRBJ1-5, with D possibly matching TRBD1 (6 bases). Germline V CDR1 and CDR2: LNHDA, SQIVND (reference sequence). Between the trimmed V and J ends, which lost 3 bases and 2 bases, there was a span of 8 bases. This CDR3 contains 14 residues. CDR3 coding DNA: TGTGCCAGTAGTATGGGGGCTGGCAATCAGCCCCAGCATTTT. Its protein is CASSMGAGNQPQHF.

V and J are TRBV27 and TRBJ2-2; D may be TRBD2 (5 bases). Germline CDR1 reads MNHEY; CDR2 reads SMNVEV (reference sequence). This CDR3 is 13 amino acids long. V dropped 7 bases and J dropped 6 bases, with 12 bases sitting between them. CDR3 loop: CASTTGMAGELFF. CDR3 in DNA: TGTGCCAGCACCACGGGGATGGCCGGGGAGCTGTTTTTT.

This clone was observed once. J is TRBJ2-1 and V is TRBV2, with 9 bases identical to TRBD1. The germline V gene encodes CDR1 SNHLY and CDR2 FYNNEI. The CDR3 contains 15 residues. With V trimmed by 4 bases and J by 2 bases, 3 bases remained unmatched. The CDR3 DNA reads TGTGCCAGCAGTGGGACAGGGGTCACCTACAATGAGCAGTTCTTC. This sequence encodes CASSGTGVTYNEQFF.

This chain connects TRBV5-1 to TRBJ2-3; TRBD1 matches 7 bases. This CDR3 region has 15 residues. Germline CDR1 reads SGHRS; CDR2 reads YFSETQ. The trim removed 4 bases at V and 0 bases at J, leaving 5 bases unmatched. The CDR3 bases are TGCGCCAGCAGCCCGGGACAGCTTAGCACAGATACGCAGTATTTT. This encodes CASSPGQLSTDTQYF.

This rearrangement joins TRBV15 to TRBJ1-1; 10 positions match TRBD1. The CDR3 consists of 13 residues. Germline V gene sequence: CDR1 LNHNV, CDR2 YYDKDF (reference sequence). V shed 5 bases, J shed 4 bases, and the junction held 1 base outside the gene matches. DNA of the CDR3: TGTGCCACCAGCTGGACAGGGGGCACTGAAGCTTTCTTT. Amino acid sequence: CATSWTGGTEAFF. Filled out from reference TRBV15 and TRBJ1-1, the complete variable domain reads DAMVIQNPRYQVTQFGKPVTLSCSQTLNHNVMYWYQQKSSQAPKLLFHYYDKDFNNEADTPDNFQSRRPNTSFCFLDIRSPGLGDTAMYLCATSWTGGTEAFFGQGTRLTVV.

The CDR3 DNA reads TGTGCCAGCAGCAAGGGGTTAGGGAATGGCTACACCTTC. Its protein product is CASSKGLGNGYTF. This chain connects TRBV28 to TRBJ1-2, with D perhaps matching TRBD1 (5 bases). The length of the CDR3 is 13 residues. The V gene lost 6 bases and the J gene lost 6 bases, with 14 bases spanning the gap. Germline lookup yields CDR1 MDHEN and CDR2 SYDVKM.

A word on this clone: Other nucleotide sequences in the sample specify the same CDR3. The V and J genes are TRBV5-6 and TRBJ2-1, with TRBD2 matching over 16 bases. J gave up 9 bases and V 4 bases, and 7 bases lay outside the gene matches. Germline values: CDR1 SGHDT, CDR2 YYEEEE. This CDR3 spans 16 amino acids. As DNA, the CDR3 is TGTGCCAGCAGCCGACAGGGACTAGCGGGGGGGAGTGAGCAGTTCTTC. It codes for CASSRQGLAGGSEQFF.

This clone has just one count. The V gene is TRBV7-9, the J gene TRBJ2-7; 12 nucleotides agree with TRBD2. This CDR3 comprises 15 residues. J gave up 0 bases and V 5 bases, and 2 bases lay outside the gene matches. In germline, CDR1 is SEHNR, CDR2 FQNEAQ (reference sequence). The CDR3 sequence: CASSPSGRASYEQYF. Written as DNA, the CDR3 is TGTGCCAGCAGCCCTAGCGGGAGGGCCTCCTACGAGCAGTACTTC.

The chain recombines TRBV29-1 with TRBJ1-2; no definite D call. This CDR3 comprises 13 residues. CDR1 and CDR2 from the germline V gene are SQVTM and ANQGSEA. The CDR3 sequence is CSVTVGGLNGYTF. Written as DNA, the CDR3 is TGCAGTGTTACTGTTGGAGGGCTGAATGGCTACACCTTC.

This clone showed up just a few times. This chain uses TRBV4-1 with TRBJ2-1; 11 bases match TRBD2. The CDR3 is 16 amino acids. Germline V gene data show CDR1 as MGHRA and CDR2 as YSYEKL. The trim removed 0 bases at V and 8 bases at J, leaving 6 bases unmatched. The CDR3 DNA sequence: TGCGCCAGCAGCCAAGACAGCGCTAGCGGGAGGTATGAGCAGTTCTTC. It encodes CASSQDSASGRYEQFF.

This clone has a handful of counts. The chain uses TRBV28 and TRBJ1-1, with D possibly being TRBD1 (5 bases). The germline V gene encodes CDR1 MDHEN and CDR2 SYDVKM. The length of the CDR3 is 15 residues. The ends were cut back, 5 bases at V and 6 bases at J, with 19 bases in the middle. The CDR3 is CASSPGRGESAEAFF. DNA for the CDR3: TGTGCCAGCAGTCCTGGGCGGGGGGAGTCGGCTGAAGCTTTCTTT.

The chain joins TRBV28 to TRBJ1-2; weak D call: TRBD1 (6 bases). The germline gives CDR1 MDHEN, CDR2 SYDVKM. V dropped 9 bases and J dropped 7 bases, with 18 bases sitting between them. The CDR3 covers 13 residues. The CDR3 DNA sequence: TGTGCCAGTTCGTGGGCAGGGGTGGGTGGCTACACCTTC. This gives the protein CASSWAGVGGYTF.